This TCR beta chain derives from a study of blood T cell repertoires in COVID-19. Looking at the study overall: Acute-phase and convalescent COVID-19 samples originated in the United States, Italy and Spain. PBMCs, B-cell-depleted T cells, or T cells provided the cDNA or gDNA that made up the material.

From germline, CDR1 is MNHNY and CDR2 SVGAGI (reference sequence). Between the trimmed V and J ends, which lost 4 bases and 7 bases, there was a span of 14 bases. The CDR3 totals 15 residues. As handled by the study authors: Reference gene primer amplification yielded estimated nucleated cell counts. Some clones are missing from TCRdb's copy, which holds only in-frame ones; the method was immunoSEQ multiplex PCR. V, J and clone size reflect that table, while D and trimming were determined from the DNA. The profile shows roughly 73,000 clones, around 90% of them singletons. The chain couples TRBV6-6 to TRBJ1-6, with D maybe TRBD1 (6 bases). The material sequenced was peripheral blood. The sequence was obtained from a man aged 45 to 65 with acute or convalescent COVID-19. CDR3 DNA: TGTGCCAGCAGTTTCGTACAGGGCTACAATTCACCCCTCCACTTT. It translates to CASSFVQGYNSPLHF.